A selection of T cell receptor beta chains follows, all from one sample in a study of cytomegalovirus exposure and HLA in healthy donors. Sequencing used immunoSEQ multiplex PCR; TCRdb keeps in-frame clones, though not all of them. This table holds about 200,000 clones, 70% to 80% found once. The sample consisted of PBMCs. These receptors all come from a woman between 45 and 65 years old in good health and CMV-seronegative. CDR3s include the opening cysteine and the closing phenylalanine or tryptophan. Fields, in order: V gene, D gene, J gene, clone size, CDR3 DNA, CDR3 protein. A D gene is named only where the DNA matches it firmly. Not every row has a clone size; where given, it reads once, few, many or a size class.

TRBV5-4	.	TRBJ2-3	.	TGTGCCAGCAGCTTGGTAGGGGGGGACACAGATACGCAGTATTTT	CASSLVGGDTDTQYF
TRBV7-6	.	TRBJ2-1	.	TGTGCCAGCAGCTTAATTTTTAGCAGCTCCTACAATGAGCAGTTCTTC	CASSLIFSSSYNEQFF
TRBV7-3	TRBD2	TRBJ2-1	.	TGTGCCAGCAGCTCAGAAGGTGCGGGGGGTGGGGTGAACAATGAGCAGTTCTTC	CASSSEGAGGGVNNEQFF
TRBV19	TRBD1	TRBJ1-6	.	TGTGCCAGTAGTCACGCAGGGGGGAATAATTCACCCCTCCACTTT	CASSHAGGNNSPLHF
TRBV7-9	TRBD1	TRBJ1-4	.	TGTGCCAGCAGCTTAGCGAAAAAGTTGAGACAGGGGAATGAAAAACTGTTTTTT	CASSLAKKLRQGNEKLFF
TRBV7-2	.	TRBJ1-1	.	TGTGCCAGCAGCTTTAGAAACACTGAAGCTTTCTTT	CASSFRNTEAFF
TRBV28	.	TRBJ2-7	.	TGTGCCAGCAGTTTGGGTGCGTTGCGGGAGCAGTACTTC	CASSLGALREQYF
TRBV4-3	TRBD2	TRBJ2-3	.	TGCGCCAGCAGCCAAACCCGGACTAGCGGAGATACGCAGTATTTT	CASSQTRTSGDTQYF
TRBV7-2	.	TRBJ2-5	.	TGTGCCAGCAGCCACGGACTACGCCAAGAGACCCAGTACTTC	CASSHGLRQETQYF
TRBV7-3	TRBD2	TRBJ2-3	.	TGTGCCAGCAGCCCACTAGCGGGGGGCACAGATACGCAGTATTTT	CASSPLAGGTDTQYF
TRBV7-9	TRBD1	TRBJ1-2	.	TGTTCCAGCAGCCCATCGCTGGACAGGGGAGGTTTCGGCTATGGCTACACCTTC	CSSSPSLDRGGFGYGYTF
TRBV28	TRBD2	TRBJ2-3	.	TGTGCCAGCAGTCCGAAAAGGGTGGGGGGGGTAACCGATACGCAGTATTTT	CASSPKRVGGVTDTQYF
TRBV28	.	TRBJ1-2	.	TGTGCCAGCAGTTTACATCCTAACTATGGCTACACCTTC	CASSLHPNYGYTF
TRBV19	.	TRBJ1-2	.	TGTGCCAGTAGTATAGACGTGAGGAGCTATGGCTACACCTTC	CASSIDVRSYGYTF
TRBV7-2	TRBD2	TRBJ2-1	.	TGTGCCAGCAGCTTAGCGCGTACTCGGACGGGACTAGGATACAATGAGCAGTTCTTC	CASSLARTRTGLGYNEQFF
TRBV7-9	TRBD2	TRBJ2-1	once	TGTGCCAGCAGCTTAGGGGGGATAGCGGGACTTTACAATGAGCAGTTCTTC	CASSLGGIAGLYNEQFF
TRBV5-4	.	TRBJ2-3	.	TGTGCCAGCAGCCGAGGTGGGGGGGCCTTAAGCACAGATACGCAGTATTTT	CASSRGGGALSTDTQYF
TRBV19	TRBD1	TRBJ2-7	.	TGTGCCAGTAGTGCCCATTCTGGGACAGGGAGTCCCGAGCAGTACTTC	CASSAHSGTGSPEQYF
TRBV4-2	TRBD2	TRBJ2-1	.	TGTGCCAGCAGCCAAGGGCTAGCGGGAGTCAATGAGCAGTTCTTC	CASSQGLAGVNEQFF
TRBV29-1	TRBD2	TRBJ2-7	.	TGCAGCGCTACGGGGGGGAGGCAGTACTTC	CSATGGRQYF
TRBV5-1	.	TRBJ2-2	.	TGCGCCAGCAGCCCTATTCTGACGAACACCGGGGAGCTGTTTTTT	CASSPILTNTGELFF
TRBV29-1	.	TRBJ1-5	.	TGCAGCGTTCAAGGGGGGCGCGATCAGCCCCAGCATTTT	CSVQGGRDQPQHF
TRBV27	.	TRBJ2-1	.	TGTGCCAGCCGAGACAGCCCCAATGAGCAGTTCTTC	CASRDSPNEQFF
TRBV9	.	TRBJ2-7	.	TGTGCCAGCAGCGTAGGACAGACCTACGAGCAGTACTTC	CASSVGQTYEQYF
TRBV9	TRBD1	TRBJ1-3	.	TGTGCCAGCAGCGTAATAGGGACAGCATACTCTGGAAACACCATATATTTT	CASSVIGTAYSGNTIYF
TRBV27	.	TRBJ2-2	.	TGTGCCAGCAGTTTGGCCCTGACTGTCCCCGGGGAGCTGTTTTTT	CASSLALTVPGELFF
TRBV7-3	.	TRBJ1-1	.	TGTGCCAGCAGCTTAGAGGGAAGGACTGAAGCTTTCTTT	CASSLEGRTEAFF
TRBV18	.	TRBJ1-4	.	TGTGCCAGCTCACCATGGGACACCAATAATGAAAAACTGTTTTTT	CASSPWDTNNEKLFF
TRBV28	.	TRBJ1-5	.	TGTGCCAGCAGTTTAAGGCGGAATAGCAATCAGCCCCAGCATTTT	CASSLRRNSNQPQHF
TRBV29-1	TRBD2	TRBJ2-7	.	TGCAGCGTTGTCCCGTGGACTAGCGGGAGGTCGAGCTCCTACGAGCAGTACTTC	CSVVPWTSGRSSSYEQYF
TRBV2	.	TRBJ2-1	.	TGTGCCAGCAGTCCAACTTTAATGGGACTGGGTGGTTCCGGTGAGCAGTTCTTC	CASSPTLMGLGGSGEQFF